A single sample is the source of the 25 T cell receptor beta chains below, sequenced in a study of cytomegalovirus exposure and HLA in healthy donors. PCR involved 60 Vbeta and 13 Jbeta primers. Measured with immunoSEQ multiplex PCR; TCRdb has only the in-frame clones, and not every one. This table has approximately 80,000 clones, 65% to 75% appearing once. Sequences were obtained from PBMCs. All receptors come from a man younger than 40 in good health and CMV-seropositive.

The genes are TRBV19 and TRBJ2-7; 9 nucleotides match TRBD1. There are 18 residues in the CDR3. Germline assignment: CDR1 LNHDA and CDR2 SQIVND (reference sequence). Germline trimming cut 5 bases from V and 4 bases from J; bases unmatched to any gene: 18. The DNA of the CDR3 is TGTGCCAGTAGTCCGAAGGGTTTAGGGGACAGGGCATTTTACGAGCAGTACTTC. Amino acid sequence: CASSPKGLGDRAFYEQYF.

This chain connects TRBV5-1 to TRBJ1-3; tentatively, D is TRBD1 (6 bases). The CDR3 consists of 15 residues. Per the germline V gene, CDR1 is SGHRS and CDR2 is YFSETQ. Trimming took off 2 bases at V and 5 bases at J, with 14 bases between the two ends. CDR3 in amino acids: CASSFSTGTRNTIYF. The CDR3 DNA reads as TGCGCCAGCAGCTTTTCGACAGGTACGAGAAACACCATATATTTT.

The V call is TRBV15, the J call TRBJ1-4; 7 nucleotides match TRBD1. This CDR3 is built from 15 residues. The V segment lost 9 bases and the J segment 7 bases; nucleotides outside the gene matches: 14. CDR1 is LNHNV, CDR2 YYDKDF, per germline (reference sequence). The CDR3 nucleotides read TGTGCCACGGAGGGACGACAGGGAGGATCTGAAAAACTGTTTTTT. Translating gives CATEGRQGGSEKLFF.

This chain links TRBV4-3 with TRBJ1-4; the match to TRBD1 covers 7 bases. Unmatched junction bases numbered 12, after V lost 3 bases and J lost 8 bases. CDR3 size: 16 residues. Germline V gene data show CDR1 as LGHNA and CDR2 as YSLEER. The CDR3 DNA reads TGCGCCAGCAGCCATCTCAGGGGCCCAGGGGGGGAAAAACTGTTTTTT. This encodes CASSHLRGPGGEKLFF.

This clone was detected once. The gene calls are TRBV28 and TRBJ2-1; no firm D call. The V gene lost 3 bases and the J gene lost 10 bases, with 7 bases spanning the gap. This CDR3 has 11 residues. Germline V gene lookup returns CDR1 MDHEN and CDR2 SYDVKM. CDR3 sequence (DNA): TGTGCCAGCAGTTTTGGCTGGGAGCAGTTCTTC. Amino acids: CASSFGWEQFF.

The V call is TRBV6-5, the J call TRBJ1-2, with D perhaps TRBD1 (5 bases). This CDR3 spans 12 amino acids. The ends were cut back, 6 bases at V and 5 bases at J, with 10 bases in the middle. Germline V gene data show CDR1 as MNHEY and CDR2 as SVGAGI. The CDR3 nucleotides read TGTGCCAGCAGCCCCGGGGGGTATGGCTACACCTTC. It is translated as CASSPGGYGYTF.

The gene calls are TRBV30 and TRBJ2-1, with TRBD1 identical over 9 bases. The V and J ends lost 2 bases and 5 bases, in that order; junction bases with no gene match: 4. The CDR3 is 14 residues long. Germline CDR1 and CDR2: GTSNPN and SVGIG (reference sequence). CDR3 in amino acids: CAWSRGQGDNEQFF. For the CDR3, the DNA is TGTGCCTGGAGTAGGGGACAGGGAGACAATGAGCAGTTCTTC.

The rearrangement uses TRBV9 and TRBJ2-1; 12 bases match TRBD2. The J segment lost 7 bases and the V segment lost 0 bases, leaving 5 bases of the junction unmatched. The germline V gene encodes CDR1 SGDLS and CDR2 YYNGEE. This CDR3 comprises 16 residues. The CDR3 region has the DNA TGTGCCAGCAGCGTAGGGCCTAGCGGGGGGGTAAATGAGCAGTTCTTC. It yields the protein CASSVGPSGGVNEQFF.

The count of this clone is one. This sequence joins TRBV27 and TRBJ1-5; TRBD1 agrees at 11 bases. Germline loops: CDR1 MNHEY, CDR2 SMNVEV (reference sequence). This CDR3 comprises 15 residues. V trimming: 3 bases; J trimming: 3 bases; junction bases outside the gene matches: 1. CDR3 sequence reads: CASSLDRGPNQPQHF. The CDR3 DNA is TGTGCCAGCAGTTTGGACAGGGGGCCCAATCAGCCCCAGCATTTT.

The V and J genes are TRBV19 and TRBJ2-1; 13 positions agree with TRBD2. Trimming took 5 bases from V and 8 from J; bases not matched to a gene: 15. Germline V gives CDR1 LNHDA, CDR2 SQIVND (reference sequence). The CDR3 length is 18 residues. CDR3 protein: CASSAAGTSGIGGYEQFF. The CDR3, as DNA: TGTGCCAGTAGTGCCGCCGGGACTAGCGGGATCGGCGGCTATGAGCAGTTCTTC.

This clone was picked up a small number of times. The chain is built from TRBV7-9 and TRBJ2-5; the match to TRBD1 covers 12 bases. Germline values: CDR1 SEHNR, CDR2 FQNEAQ (reference sequence). The CDR3 has 16 amino acids. Unmatched junction bases numbered 9, after V lost 7 bases and J lost 3 bases. The CDR3 nucleotides are TGTGCCAGCACGCGGGGGGACAGGGGGCATAAAGAGACCCAGTACTTC. Translating gives CASTRGDRGHKETQYF.

The chain couples TRBV4-1 to TRBJ2-7; 7 positions agree with TRBD1. This CDR3 has 14 amino acids. With 0 bases clipped from V and 8 bases from J, the junction kept 7 bases outside the gene matches. Germline lookup yields CDR1 MGHRA and CDR2 YSYEKL. The CDR3 DNA follows: TGCGCCAGCAGCCAAGAAGGGACAGCCGCCCAGCAGTACTTC. Residues: CASSQEGTAAQQYF.

This clone appeared once. The gene calls are TRBV7-6 and TRBJ2-7; 7 bases are shared with TRBD2. V lost 4 bases to trimming and J lost 6 bases; unmatched junction nucleotides: 9. This CDR3 spans 14 amino acids. CDR1 is SGHVS, CDR2 FNYEAQ, per germline. As DNA, the CDR3 is TGTGCCAGCAGCTCCCGTCTGTCGGGAGGCGAGCAGTACTTC. Its protein product is CASSSRLSGGEQYF. The whole variable domain, remainder taken from reference TRBV7-6 and TRBJ2-7, is GAGVSQSPRYKVTKRGQDVALRCDPISGHVSLYWYRQALGQGPEFLTYFNYEAQQDKSGLPNDRFSAERPEGSISTLTIQRTEQRDSAMYRCASSSRLSGGEQYFGPGTRLTVT.

In this sample, this clone turned up a few times. V gene TRBV9 combines with J gene TRBJ2-1, with D possibly being TRBD2 (6 bases). Germline V gene data show CDR1 as SGDLS and CDR2 as YYNGEE. V was trimmed by 3 bases and J by 7 bases, leaving 14 bases between them. The length of the CDR3 is 14 residues. DNA for the CDR3: TGTGCCAGCAGCGCCTCAGTTGGAGGGAATGAGCAGTTCTTC. It specifies CASSASVGGNEQFF. Based on the CDR3 plus reference TRBV9 and TRBJ2-1, the full variable domain is DSGVTQTPKHLITATGQRVTLRCSPRSGDLSVYWYQQSLDQGLQFLIQYYNGEERAKGNILERFSAQQFPDLHSELNLSSLELGDSALYFCASSASVGGNEQFFGPGTRLTVL.

This chain connects TRBV7-2 to TRBJ1-6; 7 bases match TRBD1. This CDR3 spans 15 amino acids. Germline V CDR1 and CDR2: SGHTA, FQGNSA. The trim removed 0 bases at V and 7 bases at J, leaving 3 bases unmatched. DNA of the CDR3: TGTGCCAGCAGCTTAGCAGGGGGCAACAATTCACCCCTCCACTTT. Its protein product is CASSLAGGNNSPLHF.

The chain carries TRBV5-1 and TRBJ1-6, with 7 bases identical to TRBD1. Trimming cost V 7 bases and J 0 bases; bases outside gene matches: 7. The CDR3 extends over 16 amino acids. Germline CDR1 and CDR2: SGHRS and YFSETQ. CDR3 DNA sequence: TGCGCCAGCCGGGACAGCGTAAGCTCCTATAATTCACCCCTCCACTTT. Its translation is CASRDSVSSYNSPLHF.

The table lists this clone with a count of one. The V gene is TRBV27, the J gene TRBJ2-1; maybe TRBD2 (7 bases). V lost 7 bases to trimming and J lost 8 bases, with 21 bases between them. This CDR3 is 15 amino acids long. Germline V gives CDR1 MNHEY, CDR2 SMNVEV (reference sequence). This CDR3 reads CASKRREGVIDEQFF. The CDR3 DNA follows: TGTGCCAGCAAGAGGAGGGAGGGGGTGATTGATGAGCAGTTCTTC.

The chain employs TRBV6-5 and TRBJ2-2; D perhaps matches TRBD2 (6 bases). V was pared by 5 bases and J by 4 bases, with 14 bases between. Germline V gene sequence: CDR1 MNHEY, CDR2 SVGAGI. This CDR3 is 15 amino acids long. CDR3 DNA: TGTGCCAGCAGTCGACTAGAGTTGAGCACCGGGGAGCTGTTTTTT. It translates to CASSRLELSTGELFF.

This clone was recorded only once. The chain joins TRBV7-9 to TRBJ2-1; the match to TRBD1 covers 9 bases. With 5 bases clipped from V and 1 base from J, the junction kept 12 bases outside the gene matches. The germline V gene encodes CDR1 SEHNR and CDR2 FQNEAQ (reference sequence). The CDR3 is made up of 18 amino acids. CDR3 DNA sequence: TGTGCCAGCAGCGCTCCACAGGGGGCCCGCTGGTCCTACAATGAGCAGTTCTTC. Translated: CASSAPQGARWSYNEQFF.

The chain recombines TRBV6-1 with TRBJ1-6; the match to TRBD1 covers 8 bases. CDR3 length: 16 residues. Germline V gene data show CDR1 as MNHNS and CDR2 as SASEGT. J gave up 8 bases and V 4 bases, and 10 bases lay outside the gene matches. The CDR3 sequence: CASSGLRDRRDSPLHF. DNA for the CDR3: TGTGCCAGCAGTGGCCTCCGGGACAGGCGTGATTCACCCCTCCACTTT.

The chain has TRBV13 and TRBJ2-5, with D unresolved. CDR3 length equals 13 residues. CDR1 and CDR2 from the germline V gene are PRHDT and FYEKMQ (reference sequence). V dropped 5 bases and J dropped 7 bases, with 14 bases sitting between them. Here the CDR3 DNA reads TGTGCCAGCAGCGGCGACGGTGGCGGGACCCAGTACTTC. This codes for CASSGDGGGTQYF.

The J gene is TRBJ2-7, the V gene TRBV7-6, with D possibly being TRBD1 (6 bases). Germline CDR1 SGHVS, CDR2 FNYEAQ. The CDR3 extends over 15 amino acids. Trimming stripped 1 base from V and 0 bases from J, with 10 bases between. CDR3 DNA: TGTGCCAGCAGCTTAGGAGACAGGCCCTCCTACGAGCAGTACTTC. Protein product: CASSLGDRPSYEQYF.

This clone occurred a few times. V and J are TRBV28 and TRBJ2-4; 9 bases line up with TRBD2. The V gene end was trimmed by 2 bases and the J gene end by 1 base; junction bases not matched to a gene: 3. The CDR3 extends over 16 amino acids. Germline V gene data show CDR1 as MDHEN and CDR2 as SYDVKM. The CDR3 protein is CASSLRTSVAKNIQYF. CDR3 nucleotides: TGTGCCAGCAGTTTAAGGACTAGCGTTGCCAAAAACATTCAGTACTTC.

This clone was seen only a few times. The chain uses TRBV9 and TRBJ2-7; 7 bases match TRBD2. V shed 2 bases, J shed 7 bases, and the junction held 6 bases outside the gene matches. Germline CDR1 and CDR2: SGDLS and YYNGEE. The CDR3 is 13 amino acids. The CDR3 is CASSVGGSREQYF. The CDR3 DNA reads TGTGCCAGCAGCGTGGGCGGGAGTAGGGAGCAGTACTTC.

The CDR3 reads CASSAFGTGNQPQHF. The CDR3 DNA sequence: TGTGCCAGCAGTGCCTTTGGGACAGGAAATCAGCCCCAGCATTTT. This chain joins TRBV6-1 and TRBJ1-5, with TRBD1 matching 8 bases. Germline lookup yields CDR1 MNHNS and CDR2 SASEGT. The CDR3 covers 15 residues. The V gene end was trimmed by 4 bases and the J gene end by 4 bases; junction bases not matched to a gene: 6.